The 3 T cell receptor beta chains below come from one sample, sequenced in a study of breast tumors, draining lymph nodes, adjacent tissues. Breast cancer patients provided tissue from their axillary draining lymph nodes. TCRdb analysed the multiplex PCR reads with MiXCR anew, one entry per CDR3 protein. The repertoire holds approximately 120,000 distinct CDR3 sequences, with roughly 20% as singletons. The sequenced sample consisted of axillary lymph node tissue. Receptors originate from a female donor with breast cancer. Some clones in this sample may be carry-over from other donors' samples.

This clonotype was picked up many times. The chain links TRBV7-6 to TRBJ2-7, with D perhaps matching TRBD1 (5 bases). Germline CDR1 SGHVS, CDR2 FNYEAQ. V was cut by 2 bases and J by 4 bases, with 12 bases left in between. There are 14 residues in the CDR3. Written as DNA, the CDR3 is TGTGCCAGCAGCTTAATCGCAGGGTCTTACGAGCAGTACTTC. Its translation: CASSLIAGSYEQYF. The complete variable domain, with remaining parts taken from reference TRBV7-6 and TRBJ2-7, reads GAGVSQSPRYKVTKRGQDVALRCDPISGHVSLYWYRQALGQGPEFLTYFNYEAQQDKSGLPNDRFSAERPEGSISTLTIQRTEQRDSAMYRCASSLIAGSYEQYFGPGTRLTVT.

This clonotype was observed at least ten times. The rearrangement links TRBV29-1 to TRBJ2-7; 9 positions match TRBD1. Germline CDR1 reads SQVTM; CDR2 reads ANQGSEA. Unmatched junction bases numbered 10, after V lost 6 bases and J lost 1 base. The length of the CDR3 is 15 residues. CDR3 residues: CSVATGTGPSYEQYF. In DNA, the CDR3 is TGCAGCGTCGCCACCGGGACAGGGCCTTCCTACGAGCAGTACTTC.

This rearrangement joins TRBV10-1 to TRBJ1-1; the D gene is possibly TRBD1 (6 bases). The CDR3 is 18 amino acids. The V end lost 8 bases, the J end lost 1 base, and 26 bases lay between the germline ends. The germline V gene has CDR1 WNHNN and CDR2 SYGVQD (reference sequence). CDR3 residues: CASPLVPGAPTSNTEAFF. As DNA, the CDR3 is TGCGCCAGCCCCCTTGTACCAGGGGCGCCAACCTCGAACACTGAAGCTTTCTTT.